What follows are 21 T cell receptor beta chains derived from one specimen sequenced in a study of Tregs in tolerant kidney transplant recipients. The data were produced by immunoSEQ multiplex PCR, yet TCRdb's version contains in-frame clones alone and is incomplete. Of about 8,300 clones in the sample, roughly 36% were seen once. The antigens these receptors bind are not known. After 6 days with irradiated graft donor PBMCs, CFSE-labeled recipient PBMCs were FACS-sorted. Source: CD8+ T cells from blood cultured with allogeneic cells, taken before the transplant. Every receptor here comes from a human patient who received a combined kidney and bone marrow transplant.

DNA for the CDR3: TGTGCCAGCAGCTTAGCCGACTCCCCCTCCTACGAGCAGTACTTC. The encoded protein is CASSLADSPSYEQYF. V usage is TRBV7-6 and J usage is TRBJ2-5; D remains ambiguous. With the DNA end fitting TRBJ2-7 better, the J assignment may be wrong. In germline, CDR1 is SGHVS, CDR2 FNYEAQ. The CDR3 runs 15 residues.

The chain recombines TRBV27 with TRBJ2-1, with D uncertain. V shed 10 bases and J shed 6 bases, with 19 bases lying between them. Germline loops: CDR1 MNHEY, CDR2 SMNVEV (reference sequence). The CDR3 is 14 amino acids. The CDR3 is CATSLLPPGNEQFF. In DNA, the CDR3 is TGTGCCACCTCTCTCTTACCGCCCGGCAATGAGCAGTTCTTC.

The chain recombines TRBV6-9 with TRBJ2-7; weak D call: TRBD1 (5 bases). There are 12 residues in the CDR3. The ends were cut back, 4 bases at V and 4 bases at J, with 8 bases in the middle. The V gene's germline CDR1 is MNHGY and CDR2 SVAAGI. The CDR3 spells CASSLQAYEQYF. The CDR3 DNA follows: TGTGCCAGCAGTTTACAGGCGTACGAGCAGTACTTC.

The chain links TRBV5-4 to TRBJ2-3; D gene unclear. Trimming shortened V by 3 bases and J by 5 bases, and 4 bases separated the two germline ends. Germline lookup yields CDR1 SGHNT and CDR2 YYREEE (reference sequence). The CDR3 has 11 residues. CDR3 sequence (DNA): TGTGCCAGCAGCTCAGGAGATACGCAGTATTTT. Translating gives CASSSGDTQYF.

As DNA, the CDR3 is TGTGCCAGCAGCTTCGGGTCCTACGAGCAGTACTTC. It codes for CASSFGSYEQYF. The chain couples TRBV7-6 to TRBJ2-7; D unclear. Germline-derived CDR1 and CDR2 are SGHVS and FNYEAQ. The ends were cut back, 3 bases at V and 1 base at J, with 4 bases in the middle. CDR3 length: 12 residues. Filled out from reference TRBV7-6 and TRBJ2-7, the complete variable domain reads GAGVSQSPRYKVTKRGQDVALRCDPISGHVSLYWYRQALGQGPEFLTYFNYEAQQDKSGLPNDRFSAERPEGSISTLTIQRTEQRDSAMYRCASSFGSYEQYFGPGTRLTVT.

V usage is TRBV11-3 and J usage is TRBJ2-3; TRBD2 aligns across 9 bases. Losses at the gene ends were 5 bases for V and 5 bases for J; bases not matched to a gene: 14. Germline assignment: CDR1 SGHNT and CDR2 YENEEA. CDR3 size: 17 residues. The CDR3 region is CASSPRFGTSPEDTQYF. In DNA form, the CDR3 reads TGTGCCAGCAGCCCAAGGTTCGGGACTAGCCCAGAAGATACGCAGTATTTT.

This clone has only a few counts. V and J are TRBV11-3 and TRBJ2-5; maybe TRBD1 (6 bases). The CDR3 is 16 residues long. CDR1 is SGHNT, CDR2 YENEEA, per germline. Trimming removed 4 bases at V and 4 bases at J, with 19 bases between. In DNA form, the CDR3 reads TGTGCCAGCAGCTCCTATACCACAGGGTCCGGAGAGACCCAGTACTTC. It yields the protein CASSSYTTGSGETQYF.

This clone was detected once. The chain recombines TRBV27 with TRBJ1-6, with 10 positions matching TRBD1. Trimming removed 1 base from V and 9 bases from J; junction bases left unmatched: 6. The CDR3 sequence is 16 residues long. Germline-derived CDR1 and CDR2 are MNHEY and SMNVEV (reference sequence). The CDR3 here is CASSLFETGGSSPLHF. DNA of the CDR3: TGTGCCAGCAGTTTATTCGAGACAGGGGGCTCTTCACCCCTCCACTTT.

This clone was seen more than once but under ten times. The chain has TRBV4-1 and TRBJ1-2; D is undetermined. CDR3 size: 14 residues. Germline V gene lookup returns CDR1 MGHRA and CDR2 YSYEKL. With 1 base removed from V and 1 base from J, the gap between germline ends came to 7 bases. CDR3 region: CASSQVGVNYGYTF. CDR3 DNA: TGCGCCAGCAGCCAAGTCGGGGTTAACTATGGCTACACCTTC.

This clone was seen only a few times. The chain uses TRBV7-6 and TRBJ1-4; the D gene is possibly TRBD1 (6 bases). The CDR3 is 16 residues long. The V and J ends lost 0 bases and 4 bases respectively, with 12 bases between them. Germline CDR1 reads SGHVS; CDR2 reads FNYEAQ. CDR3 loop: CASSLATGYNNEKLFF. CDR3 coding DNA: TGTGCCAGCAGCTTAGCTACAGGGTACAATAATGAAAAACTGTTTTTT. Filled out from reference TRBV7-6 and TRBJ1-4, the complete variable domain reads GAGVSQSPRYKVTKRGQDVALRCDPISGHVSLYWYRQALGQGPEFLTYFNYEAQQDKSGLPNDRFSAERPEGSISTLTIQRTEQRDSAMYRCASSLATGYNNEKLFFGSGTQLSVL.

V gene TRBV4-3 combines with J gene TRBJ1-1; D remains unclear. Deletions cut 9 bases from V and 3 bases from J, with 8 bases between. Germline V gene data show CDR1 as LGHNA and CDR2 as YSLEER. This CDR3 is built from 11 residues. The CDR3 protein is CASSRDTEAFF. The CDR3 DNA is TGCGCCAGTTCAAGAGACACTGAAGCTTTCTTT.

The chain joins TRBV7-6 to TRBJ1-1, with D uncertain. V was shortened by 4 bases and J by 4 bases, with 16 bases between the two germline ends. CDR1 is SGHVS and CDR2 is FNYEAQ in the germline V gene. This CDR3 region has 15 residues. CDR3 sequence reads: CASSYQLGEITEAFF. CDR3 coding DNA: TGTGCCAGCAGCTACCAGCTAGGTGAGATCACTGAAGCTTTCTTT.

This clone counts as medium-sized. This rearrangement joins TRBV7-2 to TRBJ2-7; D call uncertain. Germline CDR1 SGHTA, CDR2 FQGNSA. The CDR3 covers 12 residues. Trimming left V 3 bases short and J 1 base short, with 4 bases between. In nucleotides, the CDR3 is TGTGCCAGCAGCTTCGGGTCCTACGAGCAGTACTTC. Translated, it gives CASSFGSYEQYF.

This clone is labeled medium-sized. The chain uses TRBV27 and TRBJ1-6; D unresolved. The CDR3 totals 12 residues. Trimming shortened V by 2 bases and J by 7 bases, and 3 bases separated the two germline ends. CDR1 is MNHEY and CDR2 is SMNVEV in the germline V gene (reference sequence). CDR3 nucleotides: TGTGCCAGCAGTTTACCGAATTCACCCCTCCACTTT. Encoded protein: CASSLPNSPLHF.

V and J are TRBV6-5 and TRBJ1-2, with D uncertain. The germline CDR1 and CDR2 sequences are MNHEY and SVGAGI. Trimming removed 0 bases from V and 0 bases from J, with 11 bases in between. This CDR3 spans 16 amino acids. The CDR3, as DNA: TGTGCCAGCAGTTACTCGGCGGCCGGAGCTAACTATGGCTACACCTTC. This encodes CASSYSAAGANYGYTF.

Judged by abundance, this clone is medium-sized (0.01 to 0.1%). The V call is TRBV7-2, the J call TRBJ2-1, with 11 bases identical to TRBD2. The CDR3 loop spans 14 amino acids. Germline CDR1 SGHTA, CDR2 FQGNSA. After removal of 2 bases from V and 12 bases from J, the junction contained 6 bases not matched to a gene. The CDR3 loop is CASSLRLAGIGQFF. CDR3 coding DNA: TGTGCCAGCAGCTTAAGACTAGCGGGAATTGGGCAGTTCTTC.

Here the CDR3 reads CASRGGPGYNEQFF. DNA of the CDR3: TGTGCCAGCAGAGGGGGCCCTGGCTACAATGAGCAGTTCTTC. The genes are TRBV27 and TRBJ2-1; 7 bases are shared with TRBD1. V was clipped by 6 bases and J by 3 bases; unmatched bases: 5. Per the germline V gene, CDR1 is MNHEY and CDR2 is SMNVEV (reference sequence). This CDR3 is built from 14 residues.

The gene calls are TRBV28 and TRBJ1-4; 9 bases agree with TRBD1. V shed 4 bases and J 8 bases; nucleotides not matched to a gene: 8. In germline, CDR1 is MDHEN, CDR2 SYDVKM. The CDR3 spans 15 residues. In nucleotides, the CDR3 is TGTGCCAGCAGTTCGGCCGGGACAGGGCTAGAAAAACTGTTTTTT. Translation: CASSSAGTGLEKLFF.

V usage is TRBV19 and J usage is TRBJ2-3; 7 bases are shared with TRBD2. Germline values: CDR1 LNHDA, CDR2 SQIVND (reference sequence). Trimming took 6 bases from V and 3 from J; bases not matched to a gene: 3. The CDR3 extends over 13 amino acids. Here the CDR3 DNA reads TGTGCCAGTAGCGGACTAGGTACAGATACGCAGTATTTT. Its protein is CASSGLGTDTQYF.

This chain uses TRBV11-3 with TRBJ2-3; 8 bases align to TRBD2. V was clipped by 4 bases and J by 2 bases; unmatched bases: 8. This CDR3 is 16 amino acids long. The germline V gene has CDR1 SGHNT and CDR2 YENEEA. The CDR3 here is CASSSWGGGPTDTQYF. The CDR3 coding sequence is TGTGCCAGCAGCTCTTGGGGCGGGGGGCCCACAGATACGCAGTATTTT.

A few counts support this clone. The CDR3 sequence: CSVELREASDNEQFF. CDR3 in DNA: TGCAGCGTTGAATTGCGGGAGGCATCCGACAATGAGCAGTTCTTC. The chain combines TRBV29-1 with TRBJ2-1; TRBD2 matches 8 bases. The V segment lost 2 bases and the J segment 5 bases; nucleotides outside the gene matches: 8. In germline, CDR1 is SQVTM, CDR2 ANQGSEA. The CDR3 contains 15 residues.